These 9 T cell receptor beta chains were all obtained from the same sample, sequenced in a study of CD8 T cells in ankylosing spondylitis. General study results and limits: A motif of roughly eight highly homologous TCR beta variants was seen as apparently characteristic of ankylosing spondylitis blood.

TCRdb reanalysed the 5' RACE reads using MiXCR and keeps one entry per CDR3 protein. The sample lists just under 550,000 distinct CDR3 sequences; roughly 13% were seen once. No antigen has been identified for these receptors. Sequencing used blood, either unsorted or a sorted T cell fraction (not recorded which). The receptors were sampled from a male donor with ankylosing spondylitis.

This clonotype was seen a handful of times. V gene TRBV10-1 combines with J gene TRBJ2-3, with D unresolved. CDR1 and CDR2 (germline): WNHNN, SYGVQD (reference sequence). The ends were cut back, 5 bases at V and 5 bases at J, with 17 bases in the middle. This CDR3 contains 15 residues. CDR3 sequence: CASSNDPNSRDTQYF. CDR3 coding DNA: TGCGCCAGCAGTAACGACCCGAACAGCCGAGATACGCAGTATTTT.

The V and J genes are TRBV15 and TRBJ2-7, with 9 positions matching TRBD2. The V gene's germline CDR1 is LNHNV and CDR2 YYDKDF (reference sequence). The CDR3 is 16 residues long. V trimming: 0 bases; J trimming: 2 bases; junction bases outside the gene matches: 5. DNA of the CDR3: TGTGCCACCAGCAGAGATCCAAGCGGGAGGACCTACGAGCAGTACTTC. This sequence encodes CATSRDPSGRTYEQYF.

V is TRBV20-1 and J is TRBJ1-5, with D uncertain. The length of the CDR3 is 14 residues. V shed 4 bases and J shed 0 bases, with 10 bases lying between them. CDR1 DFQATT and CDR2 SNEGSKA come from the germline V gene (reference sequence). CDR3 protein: CSATGLISNQPQHF. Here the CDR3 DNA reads TGCAGTGCTACAGGACTGATTAGCAATCAGCCCCAGCATTTT.

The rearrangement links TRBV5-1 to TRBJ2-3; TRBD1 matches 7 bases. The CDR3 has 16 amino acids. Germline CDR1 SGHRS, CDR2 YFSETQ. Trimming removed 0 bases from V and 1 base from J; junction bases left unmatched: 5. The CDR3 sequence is CASSLVLGGGTDTQYF. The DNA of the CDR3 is TGCGCCAGCAGCTTGGTTTTAGGGGGCGGCACAGATACGCAGTATTTT.

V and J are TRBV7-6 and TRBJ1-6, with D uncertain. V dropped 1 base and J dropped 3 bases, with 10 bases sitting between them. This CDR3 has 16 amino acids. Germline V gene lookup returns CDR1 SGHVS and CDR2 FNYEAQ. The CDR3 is CASSLGGPDYNSPLHF. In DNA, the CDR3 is TGTGCCAGCAGCTTAGGTGGACCGGACTATAATTCACCCCTCCACTTT.

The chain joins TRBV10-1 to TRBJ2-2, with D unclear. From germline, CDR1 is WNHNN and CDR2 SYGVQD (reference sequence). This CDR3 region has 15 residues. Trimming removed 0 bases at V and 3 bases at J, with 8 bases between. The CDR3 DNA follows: TGCGCCAGCAGTGAGTCGGGGTCCTACACCGGGGAGCTGTTTTTT. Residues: CASSESGSYTGELFF.

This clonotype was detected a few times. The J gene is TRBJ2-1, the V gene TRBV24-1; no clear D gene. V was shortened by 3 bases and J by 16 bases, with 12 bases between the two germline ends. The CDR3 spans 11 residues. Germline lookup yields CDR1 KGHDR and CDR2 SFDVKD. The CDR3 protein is CATSDHEPPFF. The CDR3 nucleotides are TGTGCCACCAGTGATCATGAGCCCCCCTTCTTC.

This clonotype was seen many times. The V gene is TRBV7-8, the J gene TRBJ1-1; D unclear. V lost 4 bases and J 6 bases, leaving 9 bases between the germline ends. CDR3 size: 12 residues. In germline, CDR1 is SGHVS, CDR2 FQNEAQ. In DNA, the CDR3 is TGTGCCAGCAGCTCCCAGAGGCCTGAAGCTTTCTTT. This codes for CASSSQRPEAFF.

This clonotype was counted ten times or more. The CDR3 loop reads CAIRPRSGEVNTEAFF. CDR3 nucleotides: TGTGCCATCAGACCCCGGTCCGGGGAAGTTAACACTGAAGCTTTCTTT. The chain has TRBV10-3 and TRBJ1-1, with D uncertain. Between the trimmed V and J ends, which lost 6 bases and 2 bases, there was a span of 19 bases. The CDR3 consists of 16 residues. Germline V gene lookup returns CDR1 ENHRY and CDR2 SYGVKD.